The clone carrying this T cell receptor (beta chain) was counted a single time. The antigen is unknown. This entry is derived from a study of OX40 agonist ivuxolimab in advanced cancers. Study observations and caveats: Mean expanded clone counts were higher in CD8+ than CD4+ T cells.

Trimming cost V 5 bases and J 1 base, with 24 bases left between them. CDR3 size: 19 residues. Germline lookup yields CDR1 SEHNR and CDR2 FQNEAQ (reference sequence). Assay: immunoSEQ multiplex PCR; the TCRdb copy retains only in-frame clones and omits some. The sample records about 75,000 clones, approximately 84% being singletons. The source of this sequence is an adult with an advanced solid tumor such as melanoma, head and neck, liver or kidney cancer. The chain uses TRBV7-9 and TRBJ2-4; maybe TRBD2 (6 bases). The sample here was CD4+ or CD8+ T cells sorted from blood, taken in a trial of the OX40 agonist ivuxolimab. The CDR3 nucleotides read TGTGCCAGCAGCGACGAGGTGGGGTGGGGGGACTTGGCCAAAAACATTCAGTACTTC. This translates into CASSDEVGWGDLAKNIQYF. Full variable domain (outside the CDR3, taken from reference TRBV7-9 and TRBJ2-4): DTGVSQNPRHKITKRGQNVTFRCDPISEHNRLYWYRQTLGQGPEFLTYFQNEAQLEKSRLLSDRFSAERPKGSFSTLEIQRTEQGDSAMYLCASSDEVGWGDLAKNIQYFGAGTRLSVL.